A selection of T cell receptor beta chains follows, all from one sample in a study of blood T cell repertoires in COVID-19. Assay used: immunoSEQ multiplex PCR; TCRdb lists only in-frame clones, some missing. The profile shows about 130,000 clones, 85% of them singletons. Sequencing was performed on peripheral blood. These receptors all come from an elderly man with active or convalescent COVID-19. Each CDR3 is given with its conserved first and last residue. A D gene is named only where the DNA matches it firmly. Clone sizes are given selectively: once, few, many, or a class where the clone is expanded.

clone size	CDR3 length	V gene	D gene	J gene	CDR3 DNA	CDR3 protein
-	15	TRBV3-1/TRBV3-2	-	TRBJ2-1	TGTGCCAGCAGGAAATCCGGGACTGGCTACAATGAGCAGTTCTTC	CASRKSGTGYNEQFF
few	15	TRBV28	TRBD2	TRBJ2-5	TGTGCCAGCAGAGATAGCGGGGGGGCACAGGAGACCCAGTACTTC	CASRDSGGAQETQYF
-	16	TRBV9	TRBD2	TRBJ2-5	TGTGCCAGCAGCGTAGGTCTAGCGGGGTATCAAGAGACCCAGTACTTC	CASSVGLAGYQETQYF
-	13	TRBV30	TRBD1	TRBJ1-6	TGTGCCTGCCCGGGACAGTCGAATTCACCCCTCCACTTT	CACPGQSNSPLHF
-	19	TRBV10-1	-	TRBJ1-5	TGCGCCAGCAGTGAAAAAAGGACAGCGGCCGCAGGTGGCAATCAGCCCCAGCATTTT	CASSEKRTAAAGGNQPQHF
-	15	TRBV7-2	-	TRBJ2-4	TGTGCCAGCAGCAACCAGGGGAGTCAGGGAAACATTCAGTACTTC	CASSNQGSQGNIQYF
-	17	TRBV15	-	TRBJ2-3	TGTGCCACCAGCAGAGTAGCGGCGGGCTTCCCGTCAGATACGCAGTATTTT	CATSRVAAGFPSDTQYF
-	16	TRBV7-3	TRBD1	TRBJ1-6	TGTGCCAGCAGCCCGAACAGGGGGCCGAAAAATTCACCCCTCCACTTT	CASSPNRGPKNSPLHF
-	12	TRBV6-2/TRBV6-3	TRBD2	TRBJ2-1	TGTGCCAGCAGCCGACTAGCGGGGGAGCAGTTCTTC	CASSRLAGEQFF
-	15	TRBV6-5	-	TRBJ1-5	TGTGCCAGCAGTTACTCCGGTAATGGCAATCAGCCCCAGCATTTT	CASSYSGNGNQPQHF
-	15	TRBV15	TRBD1	TRBJ1-2	TGTGCCACCAGCAGAGATGGCGGGACAGGCTATGGCTACACCTTC	CATSRDGGTGYGYTF
once	14	TRBV28	TRBD1	TRBJ1-2	TGTGCCAGCAGTTTAAGGGACAGGGTGGCCTCTTACACCTTC	CASSLRDRVASYTF
-	15	TRBV19	-	TRBJ1-6	TGTGCCAGTAACCGGGGTCAACAGAGCAATTCACCCCTCCACTTT	CASNRGQQSNSPLHF
-	16	TRBV5-4	-	TRBJ2-5	TGTGCCAGCAGCCCCGGGACTCGCGAGTACCAAGAGACCCAGTACTTC	CASSPGTREYQETQYF
few	14	TRBV27	-	TRBJ1-1	TGTGCCAGCAGTCTCCGCGGCCAGAACACTGAAGCTTTCTTT	CASSLRGQNTEAFF
-	15	TRBV7-2	TRBD1	TRBJ1-1	TGTGCCAGCAGCTTAAGGGACAGGCGGGGCACTGAAGCTTTCTTT	CASSLRDRRGTEAFF
-	13	TRBV24-1	-	TRBJ2-3	TGTGCCACAGGGCAAACAGGGCGACATACGCAGTATTTT	CATGQTGRHTQYF
-	15	TRBV7-8	TRBD1	TRBJ2-5	TGTGCCAGCAGCCCTGAGGGACAGGGCCAAGAGACCCAGTACTTC	CASSPEGQGQETQYF
-	15	TRBV11-2	-	TRBJ2-5	TGTGCCAGCAGCTTAGGTAGCGGCTTCCAAGAGACCCAGTACTTC	CASSLGSGFQETQYF
-	14	TRBV7-2	-	TRBJ1-5	TGTGCCAGCAGCTTGTCACGGGGCAATCAGCCCCAGCATTTT	CASSLSRGNQPQHF
few	13	TRBV6-1	-	TRBJ2-1	TGTGCCAGCAGTGAACTAGTCTACAATGAGCAGTTCTTC	CASSELVYNEQFF
-	16	TRBV19	TRBD1	TRBJ1-6	TGTGCCAGTAGCGTCACAGGGGGTTCCTATAATTCACCCCTCCACTTT	CASSVTGGSYNSPLHF
-	16	TRBV3-1/TRBV3-2	-	TRBJ1-6	TGTGCCAGCAGCCAAGAGCCCGGACTAGTCGGACGTCCCCTCCACTTT	CASSQEPGLVGRPLHF
-	14	TRBV9	-	TRBJ2-3	TGTGCCAGCAGCGTAGTGAGCACGGCAGATACGCAGTATTTT	CASSVVSTADTQYF
-	13	TRBV7-9	-	TRBJ2-7	TGTGCCAGCAGCTTAGTAGGAGGGGACGAGCAGTACTTC	CASSLVGGDEQYF
-	14	TRBV29-1	TRBD2	TRBJ2-7	TGCAGCGTTGAGGGGGCGGGAGGGTCCTACGAGCAGTACTTC	CSVEGAGGSYEQYF
once	15	TRBV4-1	-	TRBJ2-5	TGCGCCAGCAGCCGGTATGAACAGGGATGGGAGACCCAGTACTTC	CASSRYEQGWETQYF
-	18	TRBV12-2	-	TRBJ2-6	TGTGCAAGTCCCCCTGGGCTAGCGGATGCCTCTGGGGCCAACGTCCTGACTTTC	CASPPGLADASGANVLTF
-	11	TRBV29-1	-	TRBJ2-7	TGCAGCGTAGCGCGGGGTTACGAGCAGTACTTC	CSVARGYEQYF
-	14	TRBV30	-	TRBJ1-2	TGTGCCTGGAGTGGGACTCGATCGGGAGGTGGCTACACCTTC	CAWSGTRSGGGYTF
-	14	TRBV10-3	TRBD1	TRBJ1-1	TGTGCCATCAGGAGGGACAGGCGGAACACTGAAGCTTTCTTT	CAIRRDRRNTEAFF
-	15	TRBV27	-	TRBJ2-5	TGTGCCAGCAGTACTACCGGGGTTCAAGGAGAGACCCAGTACTTC	CASSTTGVQGETQYF
-	14	TRBV2	TRBD1	TRBJ2-7	TGTGCCAGCAGGACAGGGGGTTTCCCCTACGAGCAGTACTTC	CASRTGGFPYEQYF
-	13	TRBV7-6	-	TRBJ2-3	TGTGCCAGCAGCCCACGCGTCACAGATACGCAGTATTTT	CASSPRVTDTQYF
-	14	TRBV6-1	-	TRBJ2-2	TGTGCCAGCAGTGAACACAGTAACACCGGGGAGCTGTTTTTT	CASSEHSNTGELFF
-	14	TRBV15	-	TRBJ1-4	TGTGCCACCAGCAGAGATGAGGTTAATGAAAAACTGTTTTTT	CATSRDEVNEKLFF
-	12	TRBV29-1	-	TRBJ2-3	TGCAGCGTTGACGGGGACACAGATACGCAGTATTTT	CSVDGDTDTQYF
-	16	TRBV6-2/TRBV6-3	TRBD2	TRBJ2-2	TGTGCCAGCAGTTTCTTTAGCGGGACTAACACCGGGGAGCTGTTTTTT	CASSFFSGTNTGELFF
few	19	TRBV6-1	TRBD1	TRBJ1-5	TGTGCCAGCAGTGACCCATTAGACAGGGCCGCGTTATTGGGTCAGCCCCAGCATTTT	CASSDPLDRAALLGQPQHF
-	15	TRBV5-1	TRBD1	TRBJ2-7	TGCGCCAGCAGGCACCGGGACAGGGCCTCCTACGAGCAGTACTTC	CASRHRDRASYEQYF
-	17	TRBV6-1	TRBD1	TRBJ2-5	TGTGCCAGCAGTGAAGCGAGGGGGCAGGGCCCCCAAGAGACCCAGTACTTC	CASSEARGQGPQETQYF